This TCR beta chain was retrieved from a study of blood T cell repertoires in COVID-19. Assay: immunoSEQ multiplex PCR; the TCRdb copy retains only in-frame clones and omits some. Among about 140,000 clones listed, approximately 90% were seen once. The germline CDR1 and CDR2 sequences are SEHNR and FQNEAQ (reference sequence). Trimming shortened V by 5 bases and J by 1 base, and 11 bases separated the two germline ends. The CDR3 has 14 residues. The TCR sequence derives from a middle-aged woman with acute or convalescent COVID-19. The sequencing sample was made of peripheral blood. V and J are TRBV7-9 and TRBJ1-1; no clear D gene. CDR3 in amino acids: CASSRAQENTEAFF. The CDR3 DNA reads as TGTGCCAGCAGCCGAGCTCAAGAGAACACTGAAGCTTTCTTT.